The T cell receptor beta chain under discussion was sequenced for a study of shared clonotypes between healthy human individuals. This table comes from immunoSEQ multiplex PCR, and its TCRdb copy is limited to in-frame clones, with some not included. The table shows about 480,000 clones, with about 79% occurring only once. The germline CDR1 and CDR2 sequences are SGHTA and FQGNSA. Trimming pared 1 base from V and 4 bases from J, leaving 10 bases between. This CDR3 comprises 14 residues. This receptor was identified in a woman in her 40s in good health. Some clones in this sample may be carry-over from other donors' samples. Sequencing input: PBMCs. This sequence joins TRBV7-2 and TRBJ1-2; D ambiguous. In DNA form, the CDR3 reads TGTGCCAGCAGCTTAGATCGCCGTGGCTATGGCTACACCTTC. This translates into CASSLDRRGYGYTF.